The sample holds many counts of the clone carrying this T cell receptor beta chain. This sample was taken from a study of blood T cells in healthy people across ages. The germline CDR1 and CDR2 sequences are LGHNA and YNFKEQ. The CDR3 loop spans 13 amino acids. Trimming removed 0 bases at V and 5 bases at J, with 5 bases between. A sample-barcoded 5' primer and a J-beta primer mix were used in a second PCR of roughly 7 to 12 cycles. MiXCR was run by TCRdb on the 5' RACE reads, yielding one entry per CDR3 protein. The sample consists of about 1.8 million distinct CDR3 sequences, around 48% of them appearing once.

The clonotype comes from a woman in her 40s in good health. Sequenced: blood. The rearrangement links TRBV4-2 to TRBJ2-4, with D maybe TRBD1 (5 bases). The CDR3 DNA is TGTGCCAGCAGCCAAGACAGGGAAAACATTCAGTACTTC. It translates to CASSQDRENIQYF.